This T cell receptor beta chain was documented in a study of blood T cell repertoires in COVID-19. Using immunoSEQ multiplex PCR, the repertoire was profiled, and TCRdb retains in-frame clones only, with some absent. The data hold a few hundred thousand clones, with roughly 85% observed a single time. From germline, CDR1 is LGHNA and CDR2 YNFKEQ. Trimming cost V 0 bases and J 1 base, with 18 bases left between them. The CDR3 extends over 18 amino acids. The receptor's source is a woman younger than 30 with acute or convalescent COVID-19. The genes are TRBV4-2 and TRBJ1-1; D possibly corresponds to TRBD1 (5 bases). Sequenced: peripheral blood. This CDR3 reads CASSQEGVPDTSNTEAFF. CDR3 DNA sequence: TGTGCCAGCAGCCAAGAAGGGGTTCCGGACACATCGAACACTGAAGCTTTCTTT.